This TCR beta chain appears in the sequencing data of a study of T cells after yellow fever vaccination. In the study overall: Any fraction with a low cell number was prepared using SMART-Seq v4 Ultra Low Input.

This clonotype has just a few counts. Germline V gene sequence: CDR1 SEHNR, CDR2 FQNEAQ (reference sequence). Trimming removed 3 bases at V and 4 bases at J, with 15 bases between. The CDR3 is made up of 15 amino acids. TCRdb reprocessed the 5' RACE reads with MiXCR, giving one entry per CDR3 protein. Of around 550,000 distinct CDR3 sequences in the sample, roughly a fifth were seen once. The J gene is TRBJ1-2, the V gene TRBV7-9; D perhaps matches TRBD1 (5 bases). Sequences were derived from PBMCs, sampled 15 days after the yellow fever booster vaccination. This TCR was recovered from a man aged 25-45 years who received the YFV17D yellow fever vaccine. Written as DNA, the CDR3 is TGTGCCAGCAGCTTGGATTCACGGGGCGTCTATGGCTACACCTTC. Its translation: CASSLDSRGVYGYTF.